This T cell receptor beta chain was documented in a study of shared clonotypes between healthy human individuals. Study observations and caveats: Relative to their counterparts shared across all four donors, non-shared clonotypes exhibited diminished generation probabilities.

With 2 bases clipped from V and 8 bases from J, the junction kept 8 bases outside the gene matches. The CDR3 extends over 14 amino acids. CDR1 MNHEY and CDR2 SMNVEV come from the germline V gene (reference sequence). Concerning this clone: Its specificity is not known.

Clones were read by immunoSEQ multiplex PCR, and TCRdb kept only the in-frame ones, dropping some. The repertoire has hundreds of thousands of clones, about 96% of them found once; the top ten carry less than 0.12%. Naive CD8 isolation took CD45RO-negative cells positively selected for CCR7 and excluded terminally differentiated effector memory CD45RA+ cells. The donors were adults (healthy and HIV-negative) with no recent acute infections or vaccinations. The chain recombines TRBV27 with TRBJ1-2; 7 bases are shared with TRBD1. Sequencing was performed on naive CD8+ T cells sorted from blood. The clonotype was recovered from a woman in her twenties or thirties in good health. The CDR3 is CASSLAPQGGGYTF. CDR3 DNA sequence: TGTGCCAGCAGTTTAGCCCCGCAGGGGGGAGGCTACACCTTC.